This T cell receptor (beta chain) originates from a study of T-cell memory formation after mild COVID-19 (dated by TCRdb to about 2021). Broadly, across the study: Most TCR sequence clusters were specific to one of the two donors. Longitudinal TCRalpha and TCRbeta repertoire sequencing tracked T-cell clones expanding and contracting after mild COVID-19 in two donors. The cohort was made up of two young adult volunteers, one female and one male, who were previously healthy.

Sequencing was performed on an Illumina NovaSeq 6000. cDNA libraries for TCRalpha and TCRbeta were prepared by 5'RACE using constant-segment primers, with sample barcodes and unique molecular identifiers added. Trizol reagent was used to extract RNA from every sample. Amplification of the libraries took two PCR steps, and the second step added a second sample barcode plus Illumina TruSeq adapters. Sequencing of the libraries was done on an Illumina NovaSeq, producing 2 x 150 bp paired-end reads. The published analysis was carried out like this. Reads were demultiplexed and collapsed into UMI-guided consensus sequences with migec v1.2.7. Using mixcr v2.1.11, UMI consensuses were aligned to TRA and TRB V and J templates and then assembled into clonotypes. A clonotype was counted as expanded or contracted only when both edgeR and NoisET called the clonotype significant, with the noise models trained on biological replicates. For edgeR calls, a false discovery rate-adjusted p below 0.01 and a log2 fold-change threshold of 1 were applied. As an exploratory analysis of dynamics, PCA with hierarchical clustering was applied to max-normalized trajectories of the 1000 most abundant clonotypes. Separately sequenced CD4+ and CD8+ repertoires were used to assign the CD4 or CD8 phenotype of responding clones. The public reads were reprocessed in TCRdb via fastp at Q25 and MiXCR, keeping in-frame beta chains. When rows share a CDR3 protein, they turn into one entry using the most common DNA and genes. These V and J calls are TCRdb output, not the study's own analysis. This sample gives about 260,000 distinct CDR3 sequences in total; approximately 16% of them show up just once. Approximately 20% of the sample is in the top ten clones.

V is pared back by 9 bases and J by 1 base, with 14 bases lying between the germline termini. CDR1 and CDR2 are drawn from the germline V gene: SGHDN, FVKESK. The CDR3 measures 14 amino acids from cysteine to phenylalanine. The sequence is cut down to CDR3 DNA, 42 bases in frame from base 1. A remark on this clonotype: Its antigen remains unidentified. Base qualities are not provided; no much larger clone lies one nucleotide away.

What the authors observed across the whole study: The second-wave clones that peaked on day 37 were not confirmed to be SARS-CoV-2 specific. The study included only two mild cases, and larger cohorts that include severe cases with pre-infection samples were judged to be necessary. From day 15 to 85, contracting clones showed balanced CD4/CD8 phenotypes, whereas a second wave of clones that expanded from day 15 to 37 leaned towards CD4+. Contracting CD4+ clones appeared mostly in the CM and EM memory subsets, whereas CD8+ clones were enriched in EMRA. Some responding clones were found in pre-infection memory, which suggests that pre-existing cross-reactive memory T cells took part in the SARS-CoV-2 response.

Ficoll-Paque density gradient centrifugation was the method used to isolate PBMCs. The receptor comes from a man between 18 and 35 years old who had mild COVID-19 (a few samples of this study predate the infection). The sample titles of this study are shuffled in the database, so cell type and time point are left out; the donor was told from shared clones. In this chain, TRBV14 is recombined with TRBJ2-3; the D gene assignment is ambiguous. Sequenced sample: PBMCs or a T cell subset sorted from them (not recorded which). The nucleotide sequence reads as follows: TGTGCCAGACGCTCCGCACGGGGCACAGATACGCAGTATTTT. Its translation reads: CARRSARGTDTQYF.